Listed here is a single T cell receptor (beta chain). What it binds is unknown. The data were produced by immunoSEQ multiplex PCR, yet TCRdb's version contains in-frame clones alone and is incomplete. The sample contains roughly 350,000 clones, roughly 90% of which appear only once. The data belong to a study of Ad26.COV2.S vaccination and SARS-CoV-2 variants. Study-wide background: Once or twice, 56 days apart, Ad26.COV2.S was delivered intramuscularly. Study-wide results and caveats: Across vaccine and placebo recipients, the breadth of non-spike TCRs was similar.

Germline V gene lookup returns CDR1 SGDLS and CDR2 YYNGEE. There are 14 residues in the CDR3. Trimming shortened V by 4 bases and J by 0 bases, and 11 bases separated the two germline ends. The treatment is: roughly 19 received Ad26.COV2.S at low or high dose, single or two shots; 5 received placebo; per-sample allocation not given. Sampling happened 63 days after the first vaccine or placebo injection. Recruitment in Boston yielded a donor of adult age, 18-55 years. Sequenced material: peripheral blood, taken in a trial of Ad26.COV2.S vaccine versus placebo. V is TRBV9 and J is TRBJ2-7, with D possibly matching TRBD1 (6 bases). This TCR derives from a person between 18 and 65 years old who received the Ad26.COV2.S COVID-19 vaccine or a placebo. DNA for the CDR3: TGTGCCAGCAGCCCGGGACAAGCCTCCTACGAGCAGTACTTC. Its protein is CASSPGQASYEQYF.